The 22 T cell receptor beta chains below were found in one sample sequenced in a study of blood T cell repertoires in COVID-19. Data came from immunoSEQ multiplex PCR; TCRdb stores just in-frame clones and leaves some out. Of 85,000 to 100,000 clones in the sample, around nine tenths were seen once. Source material: peripheral blood. The receptor source for this set is a man aged 55 to 70 with acute or convalescent COVID-19.

The genes are TRBV5-6 and TRBJ2-1; 8 bases match TRBD1. The CDR3 has 14 amino acids. The germline V gene has CDR1 SGHDT and CDR2 YYEEEE. The V gene end was trimmed by 3 bases and the J gene end by 8 bases; junction bases not matched to a gene: 7. CDR3 sequence reads: CASSSTGEKDEQFF. As DNA, the CDR3 is TGTGCCAGCAGCTCGACAGGGGAAAAGGATGAGCAGTTCTTC.

The genes are TRBV7-2 and TRBJ2-2; weak D call: TRBD2 (6 bases). The length of the CDR3 is 17 residues. Germline-derived CDR1 and CDR2 are SGHTA and FQGNSA. The V and J ends lost 5 bases and 1 base respectively, with 17 bases between them. The CDR3 is CASSPTGGTLNTGELFF. In DNA form, the CDR3 reads TGTGCCAGCAGCCCCACAGGAGGGACTTTGAACACCGGGGAGCTGTTTTTT.

The gene calls are TRBV4-1 and TRBJ1-5, with D unresolved. This CDR3 is built from 16 residues. Trimming shortened V by 4 bases and J by 2 bases, and 15 bases separated the two germline ends. Germline-derived CDR1 and CDR2 are MGHRA and YSYEKL. CDR3 sequence (DNA): TGCGCCAGCAGCCCTTTCCCGGGAACCGGCAATCAGCCCCAGCATTTT. As protein: CASSPFPGTGNQPQHF.

The chain employs TRBV6-6 and TRBJ1-6; D is uncertain. With 6 bases removed from V and 9 bases from J, the gap between germline ends came to 15 bases. CDR3 length equals 14 residues. In germline, CDR1 is MNHNY, CDR2 SVGAGI (reference sequence). CDR3 coding DNA: TGTGCCAGCAGGCCGGGAATTTGGGGTTCACCCCTCCACTTT. It codes for CASRPGIWGSPLHF.

This chain links TRBV5-1 with TRBJ2-3; 8 bases map to TRBD1. Trimming took 6 bases from V and 4 from J; bases not matched to a gene: 7. This CDR3 is built from 14 residues. Per the germline V gene, CDR1 is SGHRS and CDR2 is YFSETQ. Here the CDR3 DNA reads TGCGCCAGCACCCACCGACAGGGGCCAGATACGCAGTATTTT. Translated: CASTHRQGPDTQYF.

The V call is TRBV7-9, the J call TRBJ1-3; tentative D call: TRBD1 (5 bases). V was shortened by 8 bases and J by 0 bases, with 26 bases between the two germline ends. Germline V gives CDR1 SEHNR, CDR2 FQNEAQ (reference sequence). The CDR3 extends over 19 amino acids. In nucleotides, the CDR3 is TGTGCCAGCTACTCTCCCGGGGGGGGGATTGAGGACTCTGGAAACACCATATATTTT. This sequence encodes CASYSPGGGIEDSGNTIYF.

Written as DNA, the CDR3 is TGTGCCAGCAGTTTTGCAGGGGGCAGCCTTGAAGCTTTCTTT. Amino acids: CASSFAGGSLEAFF. The chain couples TRBV27 to TRBJ1-1, with 8 nucleotides matching TRBD1. Germline values: CDR1 MNHEY, CDR2 SMNVEV (reference sequence). Trimming removed 3 bases from V and 7 bases from J; junction bases left unmatched: 7. This CDR3 has 14 residues.

The chain combines TRBV19 with TRBJ1-1, with a possible D match to TRBD1 (5 bases). Germline V gene data show CDR1 as LNHDA and CDR2 as SQIVND (reference sequence). This CDR3 comprises 14 residues. The V end lost 4 bases, the J end lost 3 bases, and 12 bases lay between the germline ends. The chain's CDR3 is CASSRRGPDTEAFF. The CDR3 region has the DNA TGTGCCAGTAGTAGGAGGGGTCCGGACACTGAAGCTTTCTTT. Full variable domain (rest looked up from reference TRBV19 and TRBJ1-1): DGGITQSPKYLFRKEGQNVTLSCEQNLNHDAMYWYRQDPGQGLRLIYYSQIVNDFQKGDIAEGYSVSREKKESFPLTVTSAQKNPTAFYLCASSRRGPDTEAFFGQGTRLTVV.

The rearrangement uses TRBV11-2 and TRBJ1-1; D is perhaps TRBD1 (5 bases). CDR1 and CDR2 (germline): SGHAT, FQNNGV. V lost 0 bases, J lost 6 bases, and 11 bases lay in between. The CDR3 runs 14 residues. CDR3 protein: CASSLESQGAEAFF. The CDR3 DNA follows: TGTGCCAGCAGCTTAGAATCCCAGGGTGCTGAAGCTTTCTTT.

The J gene is TRBJ1-6, the V gene TRBV3-1 (or the pseudogene TRBV3-2); D is possibly TRBD1 (5 bases). V was pared by 8 bases and J by 6 bases, with 14 bases between. CDR1 and CDR2 (germline): LGHDT, YNNKEL (reference sequence). This CDR3 has 14 residues. DNA of the CDR3: TGTGCCAGCCAATCCCAGGGATTTAATTCACCCCTCCACTTT. Amino acids: CASQSQGFNSPLHF.

This chain joins TRBV7-2 and TRBJ2-1, with TRBD2 as a possible D gene (7 bases). Trimming cost V 3 bases and J 0 bases, with 18 bases left between them. Per germline, CDR1 SGHTA and CDR2 FQGNSA. The CDR3 extends over 18 amino acids. CDR3 protein: CASSFPSGGLSSYNEQFF. In nucleotides, the CDR3 is TGTGCCAGCAGCTTTCCCTCGGGGGGCCTTAGCTCCTACAATGAGCAGTTCTTC.

The chain combines TRBV7-7 with TRBJ1-4; D gene uncertain. Germline CDR1 is SSHAT and CDR2 is FNYEAQ (reference sequence). This CDR3 is built from 15 residues. Trimming shortened V by 5 bases and J by 3 bases, and 13 bases separated the two germline ends. In nucleotides, the CDR3 is TGTGCCAGCAGCCCCCTTGGGAGGGCTAATGAAAAACTGTTTTTT. This encodes CASSPLGRANEKLFF.

The genes are TRBV10-3 and TRBJ1-2; no reliable D call. Germline V CDR1 and CDR2: ENHRY, SYGVKD. V gave up 0 bases and J gave up 5 bases, with 13 bases separating them. The CDR3 is made up of 15 amino acids. The CDR3 region is CAISESTGGGYGYTF. The CDR3 bases are TGTGCCATCAGTGAGTCGACGGGAGGTGGATATGGCTACACCTTC.

This clone showed up just once. The J gene is TRBJ1-2, the V gene TRBV5-4; D remains unclear. V lost 3 bases, J lost 11 bases, and 20 bases lay in between. The CDR3 runs to 14 residues. The germline V gene has CDR1 SGHNT and CDR2 YYREEE (reference sequence). In nucleotides, the CDR3 is TGTGCCAGCAGCTCCAACCAGGAGGGTGAGCAGTACACCTTC. Encoded protein: CASSSNQEGEQYTF.

The genes are TRBV7-2 and TRBJ2-3; D uncertain. The CDR3 sequence is 14 residues long. Germline V gives CDR1 SGHTA, CDR2 FQGNSA. Trimming removed 1 base at V and 5 bases at J, with 10 bases between. The CDR3 sequence: CASSLGVGEDTQYF. DNA of the CDR3: TGTGCCAGCAGCTTAGGAGTAGGAGAAGATACGCAGTATTTT.

This clone appeared a single time. The chain couples TRBV30 to TRBJ1-2; 9 positions match TRBD1. V lost 0 bases, J lost 4 bases, and 3 bases stayed unmatched. Germline-derived CDR1 and CDR2 are GTSNPN and SVGIG (reference sequence). This CDR3 contains 14 residues. CDR3 residues: CAWSVQGAPYGYTF. The CDR3 DNA is TGTGCCTGGAGTGTACAGGGGGCCCCCTATGGCTACACCTTC. Supplemented by reference TRBV30 and TRBJ1-2, the full variable domain reads SQTIHQWPATLVQPVGSPLSLECTVEGTSNPNLYWYRQAAGRGLQLLFYSVGIGQISSEVPQNLSASRPQDRQFILSSKKLLLSDSGFYLCAWSVQGAPYGYTFGSGTRLTVV.

J is TRBJ1-2 and V is TRBV6-5; tentative D call: TRBD1 (6 bases). Trimming cost V 2 bases and J 4 bases, with 14 bases left between them. This CDR3 spans 15 amino acids. Germline values: CDR1 MNHEY, CDR2 SVGAGI. In DNA, the CDR3 is TGTGCCAGCAGTTACCTCTCAGGGGTCCCCTATGGCTACACCTTC. Protein product: CASSYLSGVPYGYTF.

The rearrangement joins TRBV23-1 to TRBJ1-1; tentative D call: TRBD1 (5 bases). TRBV23-1 carries the ORF label, with uncertain function. V was shortened by 3 bases and J by 5 bases, with 16 bases between the two germline ends. This CDR3 is 15 amino acids long. Here the CDR3 DNA reads TGCGCCAGCAGTCAGGGAATGGGGCCGGTTACTGAAGCTTTCTTT. Translation: CASSQGMGPVTEAFF.

V and J are TRBV29-1 and TRBJ2-7, with a tentative D call TRBD1 (5 bases). Trimming took 8 bases from V and 2 from J, leaving 19 bases between them. Germline lookup yields CDR1 SQVTM and CDR2 ANQGSEA. There are 14 residues in the CDR3. CDR3 sequence: CSTPPGWRAYEQYF. The CDR3, as DNA: TGCAGCACTCCCCCAGGGTGGAGAGCCTACGAGCAGTACTTC.

This chain joins TRBV25-1 and TRBJ1-1; the match to TRBD1 covers 9 bases. After removal of 0 bases from V and 6 bases from J, the junction contained 11 bases not matched to a gene. The CDR3 loop spans 17 amino acids. The germline V gene encodes CDR1 MGHDK and CDR2 SYGVNS. CDR3 protein: CASSEYVGKDRGSEAFF. The CDR3 coding sequence is TGTGCCAGCAGTGAATATGTGGGAAAAGACAGGGGGTCTGAAGCTTTCTTT. Full variable domain (outside the CDR3, taken from reference TRBV25-1 and TRBJ1-1): EADIYQTPRYLVIGTGKKITLECSQTMGHDKMYWYQQDPGMELHLIHYSYGVNSTEKGDLSSESTVSRIRTEHFPLTLESARPSHTSQYLCASSEYVGKDRGSEAFFGQGTRLTVV.

V and J are TRBV19 and TRBJ1-1, with D possibly being TRBD1 (6 bases). Deletions cut 4 bases from V and 0 bases from J, with 12 bases between. The germline gives CDR1 LNHDA, CDR2 SQIVND (reference sequence). The CDR3 sequence is 15 residues long. CDR3 DNA: TGTGCCAGTAGTACCCCGACAGGATTGAACACTGAAGCTTTCTTT. This codes for CASSTPTGLNTEAFF.

The count of this clone is one. The chain combines TRBV4-1 with TRBJ1-2; TRBD1 matches at 7 bases. Unmatched junction bases numbered 9, after V lost 0 bases and J lost 5 bases. The CDR3 is 16 residues long. CDR1 is MGHRA, CDR2 YSYEKL, per germline. The CDR3 region has the DNA TGCGCCAGCAGCCAAGATGAAGGACAGGAGCTATATGGCTACACCTTC. Amino acid sequence: CASSQDEGQELYGYTF.